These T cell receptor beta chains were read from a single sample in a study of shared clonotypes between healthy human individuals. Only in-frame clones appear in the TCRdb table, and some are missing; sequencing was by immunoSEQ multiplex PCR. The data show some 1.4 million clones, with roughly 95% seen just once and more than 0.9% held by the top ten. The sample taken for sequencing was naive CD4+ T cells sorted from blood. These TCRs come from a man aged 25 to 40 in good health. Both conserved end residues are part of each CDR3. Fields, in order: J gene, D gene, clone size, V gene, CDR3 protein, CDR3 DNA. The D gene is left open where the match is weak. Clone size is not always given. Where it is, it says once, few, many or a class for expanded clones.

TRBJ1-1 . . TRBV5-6 CASSLIGRVYTEAFF TGTGCCAGCAGCTTGATAGGTAGGGTATACACTGAAGCTTTCTTT
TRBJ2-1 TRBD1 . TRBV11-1 CASSYADRDPYNEQFF TGTGCCAGCAGTTATGCGGACAGGGACCCCTACAATGAGCAGTTCTTC
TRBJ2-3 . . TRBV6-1 CASSEFTEKYF TGTGCCAGCAGTGAATTTACGGAAAAGTATTTT
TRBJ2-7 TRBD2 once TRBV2 CASSFPAGLSYEQYF TGTGCCAGCAGTTTTCCAGCGGGGCTCTCCTACGAGCAGTACTTC
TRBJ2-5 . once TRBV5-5 CASSLQGRNQETQYF TGTGCCAGCAGCTTGCAAGGGAGGAACCAAGAGACCCAGTACTTC
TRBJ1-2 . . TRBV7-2 CASSPPNYGYTF TGTGCCAGCAGCCCGCCTAACTATGGCTACACCTTC
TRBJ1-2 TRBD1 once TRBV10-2 CASRIAGTGGFYGYTF TGCGCCAGCAGGATAGCCGGGACAGGGGGTTTCTATGGCTACACCTTC
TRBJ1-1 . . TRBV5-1 CASSLDPNTEAFF TGCGCCAGCAGCCTGGACCCGAACACTGAAGCTTTCTTT
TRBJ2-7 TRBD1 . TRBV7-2 CASSSGQAYYEQYF TGTGCCAGCAGCTCGGGACAGGCCTACTACGAGCAGTACTTC
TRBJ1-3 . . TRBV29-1 CSVERWGSSGNTIYF TGCAGCGTTGAAAGGTGGGGGAGCTCTGGAAACACCATATATTTT
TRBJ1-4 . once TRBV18 CASSPDGMTGKLFF TGTGCCAGCTCACCGGACGGAATGACTGGAAAACTGTTTTTT
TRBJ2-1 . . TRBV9 CASSTPESPSSYNEQFF TGTGCCAGCAGCACCCCCGAGTCCCCAAGCTCCTACAATGAGCAGTTCTTC
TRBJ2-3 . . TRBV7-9 CASSHSGGTDTQYF TGTGCCAGCAGCCACTCGGGGGGCACAGATACGCAGTATTTT
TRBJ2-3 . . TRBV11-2 CASSLRDSLRADTQYF TGTGCCAGCAGCCTCCGGGACTCACTTAGGGCAGATACGCAGTATTTT
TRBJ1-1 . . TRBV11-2 CASSNRETEAFF TGTGCCAGCAGCAACAGGGAGACTGAAGCTTTCTTT
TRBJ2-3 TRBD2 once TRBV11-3 CASSLKLAGGQDTQYF TGTGCCAGCAGCCTTAAACTAGCGGGAGGGCAAGATACGCAGTATTTT
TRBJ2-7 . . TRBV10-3 CAISESGASIYEQYF TGTGCCATCAGTGAGTCGGGGGCAAGTATCTACGAGCAGTACTTC
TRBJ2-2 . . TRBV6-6 CASSYPGHLNTGELFF TGTGCCAGCAGTTACCCGGGACACCTGAACACCGGGGAGCTGTTTTTT
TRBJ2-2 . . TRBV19 CASSPLDRRITGELFF TGTGCCAGTAGCCCCCTGGACAGACGGATCACCGGGGAGCTGTTTTTT
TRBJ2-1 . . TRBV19 CASSISASKGNNEQFF TGTGCCAGTAGTATTTCAGCGTCTAAAGGGAACAATGAGCAGTTCTTC
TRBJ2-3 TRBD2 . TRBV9 CASSSRLAGGPRTDTQYF TGTGCCAGCAGCTCCAGACTAGCGGGAGGGCCACGCACAGATACGCAGTATTTT
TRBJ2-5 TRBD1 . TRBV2 CASSEMGQAQETQYF TGTGCCAGCAGTGAAATGGGACAGGCCCAAGAGACCCAGTACTTC
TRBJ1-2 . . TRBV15 CATSIGRGYGYTF TGTGCCACCAGCATCGGCAGAGGTTATGGCTACACCTTC
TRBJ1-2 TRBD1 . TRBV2 CASSWDSAPGYTF TGTGCCAGCAGTTGGGACAGCGCGCCTGGCTACACCTTC
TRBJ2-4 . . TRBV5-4 CASSLGTSSKNIQYF TGTGCCAGCAGCTTGGGTACTAGTTCCAAAAACATTCAGTACTTC
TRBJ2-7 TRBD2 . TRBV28 CASQSSGIYEQYF TGTGCCAGCCAGTCTAGCGGAATCTACGAGCAGTACTTC
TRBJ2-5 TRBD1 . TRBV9 CASSRRGPGETQYF TGTGCCAGCAGTCGTAGGGGGCCGGGCGAGACCCAGTACTTC
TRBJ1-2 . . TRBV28 CASSSGTENYGYTF TGTGCCAGCAGTTCGGGGACGGAAAACTATGGCTACACCTTC
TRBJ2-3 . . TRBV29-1 CSVGSQYTDTQYF TGCAGCGTTGGAAGTCAATACACAGATACGCAGTATTTT
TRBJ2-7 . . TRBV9 CASSVSAEFYEQYF TGTGCCAGCAGCGTATCCGCGGAATTCTACGAGCAGTACTTC
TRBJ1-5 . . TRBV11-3 CASSLGEGWNQPQHF TGTGCCAGCAGCTTAGGGGAGGGCTGGAATCAGCCCCAGCATTTT
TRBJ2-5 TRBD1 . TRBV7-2 CASSFRTGGETQYF TGTGCCAGCAGCTTCAGGACAGGGGGAGAGACCCAGTACTTC
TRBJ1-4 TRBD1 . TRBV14 CASSPDRVKEKLFF TGTGCCAGCAGCCCCGACAGGGTTAAGGAAAAACTGTTTTTT
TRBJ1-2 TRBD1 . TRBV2 CASGLTTGSYTF TGTGCCAGCGGATTGACGACAGGGAGCTACACCTTC
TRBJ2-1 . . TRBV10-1 CASSERWGNNEQFF TGCGCCAGCAGTGAGCGGTGGGGTAACAATGAGCAGTTCTTC
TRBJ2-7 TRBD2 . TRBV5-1 CASRLSGSSYEQYF TGCGCCAGCCGACTTAGCGGGAGTTCCTACGAGCAGTACTTC
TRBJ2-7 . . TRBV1 CTTPGDSDYEQYF TGCACCACCCCAGGGGACTCAGACTACGAGCAGTACTTC
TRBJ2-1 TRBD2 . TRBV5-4 CASSLYLGSGNLGRKLKFF TGTGCCAGCAGCTTGTACCTCGGTAGCGGGAATCTGGGCCGAAAATTGAAGTTCTTC
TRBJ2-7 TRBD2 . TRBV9 CASSTAGLAGGPGNEQYF TGTGCCAGCAGCACAGCCGGACTAGCGGGAGGGCCGGGGAACGAGCAGTACTTC
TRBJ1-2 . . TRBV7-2 CASSLVAAGRGNYGYTF TGTGCCAGCAGCTTAGTAGCGGCGGGCAGGGGAAACTATGGCTACACCTTC
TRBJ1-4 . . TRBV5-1 CASSLEFGERKLFF TGCGCCAGCAGCTTGGAGTTCGGAGAGAGAAAACTGTTTTTT
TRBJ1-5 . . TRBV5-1 CASSLGTVSNQPQHF TGCGCCAGCAGCTTGGGGACAGTAAGCAATCAGCCCCAGCATTTT
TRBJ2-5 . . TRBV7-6 CASSTLAEETQYF TGTGCCAGCAGCACCCTGGCCGAAGAGACCCAGTACTTC
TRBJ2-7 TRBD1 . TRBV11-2 CASSFGQGAYYEQYF TGTGCCAGCAGCTTCGGACAGGGGGCTTACTACGAGCAGTACTTC
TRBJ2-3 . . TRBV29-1 CSVAREKSLEGDTQYF TGCAGCGTTGCCAGGGAGAAGTCTCTCGAGGGGGATACGCAGTATTTT
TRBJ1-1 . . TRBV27 CASSFLGGNTEAFF TGTGCCAGCAGTTTTTTAGGTGGGAACACTGAAGCTTTCTTT
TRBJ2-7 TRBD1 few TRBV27 CASSLDDRGPYEQYF TGTGCCAGCAGTTTAGATGACAGGGGGCCCTACGAGCAGTACTTC
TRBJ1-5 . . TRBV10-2 CASSTGWYQPQHF TGCGCCAGCAGTACAGGGTGGTATCAGCCCCAGCATTTT
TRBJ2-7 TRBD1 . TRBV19 CASSGPGQGFYEQYF TGTGCCAGTAGTGGGCCAGGACAGGGTTTCTACGAGCAGTACTTC
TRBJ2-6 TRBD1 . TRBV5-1 CASSPRDSYSGANVLTF TGCGCCAGCAGCCCCCGGGACAGCTACTCTGGGGCCAACGTCCTGACTTTC
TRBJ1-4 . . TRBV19 CASTRSGFNEKLFF TGTGCCAGCACCCGGAGCGGGTTCAATGAAAAACTGTTTTTT
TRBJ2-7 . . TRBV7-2 CASSPPSGHSYEQYF TGTGCCAGCAGCCCCCCAAGCGGACACTCCTACGAGCAGTACTTC
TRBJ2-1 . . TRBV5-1 CASSLLAGNEQFF TGCGCCAGCAGCTTATTGGCGGGCAATGAGCAGTTCTTC
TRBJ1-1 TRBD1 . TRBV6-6 CASRRTGQRNTEAFF TGTGCCAGCAGACGAACGGGACAGAGGAACACTGAAGCTTTCTTT